Each of the 13 T cell receptor beta chains below was sequenced from the same sample in a study of persistence of HIV-infected CD4 T cells. Antigens of these TCRs are unknown. The immunoSEQ assay was version 4, run in survey mode. Repertoires were generated with immunoSEQ multiplex PCR, while TCRdb's copy carries only in-frame clones and drops some. The profile shows about 64,000 clones, less than 85% of them singletons. Overlapping HIV-1 Gag 15-mer peptides at approximately 0.96 ug per peptide per mL were used. Memory cells lacking CD40L and CD69 with high CD45RO were sorted. The sample in question was CD4+ T cells sorted from PBMCs after 18-hour stimulation, obtained from a patient who received antiretroviral therapy. The source is an adult man with HIV who was CMV-seropositive.

This clone was found a few times. The chain has TRBV7-9 and TRBJ1-1, with D possibly TRBD1 on 5 matching bases. The CDR3 is 15 residues long. Germline V gives CDR1 SEHNR, CDR2 FQNEAQ (reference sequence). V was shortened by 1 base and J by 3 bases, with 12 bases between the two germline ends. CDR3 protein: CASSLGGYSDTEAFF. The CDR3 DNA follows: TGTGCCAGCAGCTTAGGGGGGTATTCGGACACTGAAGCTTTCTTT.

The rearrangement uses TRBV20-1 and TRBJ1-2; D gene ambiguous. In germline, CDR1 is DFQATT, CDR2 SNEGSKA (reference sequence). This CDR3 region has 10 residues. V dropped 0 bases and J dropped 4 bases, with 0 bases sitting between them. DNA of the CDR3: TGCAGTGCTAGAGACTATGGCTACACCTTC. It encodes CSARDYGYTF.

The chain links TRBV18 to TRBJ1-1; D is perhaps TRBD1 (5 bases). CDR1 is KGHSH, CDR2 LQKENI, per germline. Trimming took off 5 bases at V and 9 bases at J, with 16 bases between the two ends. The CDR3 has 13 residues. The CDR3 region has the DNA TGTGCCAGCTCAGCTCGACAGATTTCACAAGCTTTCTTT. This codes for CASSARQISQAFF.

The CDR3 coding sequence is TGTGCCAGCAGCCAGGGAGCGACGGGCTACACCTTC. Its translation: CASSQGATGYTF. This rearrangement joins TRBV4-2 to TRBJ1-2; D is unresolved. V lost 3 bases to trimming and J lost 8 bases, with 10 bases between them. The CDR3 covers 12 residues. The germline gives CDR1 LGHNA, CDR2 YNFKEQ.

V and J are TRBV3-1 (or the pseudogene TRBV3-2) and TRBJ2-2; the match to TRBD1 covers 9 bases. With V trimmed by 2 bases and J by 5 bases, 3 bases remained unmatched. The CDR3 covers 15 residues. From germline, CDR1 is LGHDT and CDR2 YNNKEL (reference sequence). The CDR3 is CASSQPGQGTGELFF. CDR3 DNA sequence: TGTGCCAGCAGCCAACCCGGACAGGGGACCGGGGAGCTGTTTTTT.

The rearrangement uses TRBV5-1 and TRBJ2-7, with a possible D match to TRBD1 (6 bases). Germline assignment: CDR1 SGHRS and CDR2 YFSETQ. The CDR3 is 14 residues long. V was pared by 0 bases and J by 3 bases, with 10 bases between. The CDR3 is CASSLAGEFYEQYF. For the CDR3, the DNA is TGCGCCAGCAGCTTGGCAGGGGAGTTCTACGAGCAGTACTTC.

This clone turned up a few times. V and J are TRBV5-1 and TRBJ1-1; possibly TRBD1 for D (5 bases). V lost 4 bases and J 3 bases, leaving 16 bases between the germline ends. The CDR3 totals 15 residues. Germline V gives CDR1 SGHRS, CDR2 YFSETQ. In DNA, the CDR3 is TGCGCCAGCAGCGCCCCGGGGGGACGGTACACTGAAGCTTTCTTT. Protein sequence: CASSAPGGRYTEAFF.

This rearrangement joins TRBV18 to TRBJ1-5; D remains ambiguous. The CDR3 has 12 residues. Between the trimmed V and J ends, which lost 6 bases and 4 bases, there was a span of 7 bases. The germline V gene has CDR1 KGHSH and CDR2 LQKENI. CDR3 residues: CASSGANQPQHF. DNA of the CDR3: TGTGCCAGCTCGGGAGCGAATCAGCCCCAGCATTTT.

The chain combines TRBV29-1 with TRBJ1-1; 7 nucleotides match TRBD1. The germline CDR1 and CDR2 sequences are SQVTM and ANQGSEA. CDR3 length: 10 residues. V lost 6 bases to trimming and J lost 10 bases; unmatched junction nucleotides: 5. For the CDR3, the DNA is TGCAGCGTCGGGACAGCTATAGCTTTCTTT. It encodes CSVGTAIAFF.

DNA of the CDR3: TGTGCCAGAAGCCTGCCGGGACTAGCAAGGCCCACAGATACGCAGTATTTT. This sequence encodes CARSLPGLARPTDTQYF. The V and J genes are TRBV5-3 and TRBJ2-3; 9 positions match TRBD2. TRBV5-3 is identified as an open reading frame with a role that is uncertain. The length of the CDR3 is 17 residues. V shed 4 bases and J 2 bases; nucleotides not matched to a gene: 11.

V gene TRBV3-1 (or the pseudogene TRBV3-2) combines with J gene TRBJ1-1; D not resolved. Germline V gene sequence: CDR1 LGHDT, CDR2 YNNKEL (reference sequence). V shed 4 bases and J shed 11 bases, with 20 bases lying between them. The length of the CDR3 is 14 residues. The CDR3: CASSLQGYSGGAFF. DNA of the CDR3: TGTGCCAGCAGCCTTCAAGGTTACTCCGGAGGGGCTTTCTTT.

This chain joins TRBV7-9 and TRBJ2-3; 9 nucleotides match TRBD1. Trimming at V came to 6 bases and at J to 3 bases, leaving 13 bases not matched to a gene. The germline CDR1 and CDR2 sequences are SEHNR and FQNEAQ (reference sequence). The CDR3 sequence is 17 residues long. Here the CDR3 DNA reads TGTGCCAGCAGATCGCCGGGACAGGGTTCCAGTACAGATACGCAGTATTTT. This sequence encodes CASRSPGQGSSTDTQYF. Filled out from reference TRBV7-9 and TRBJ2-3, the complete variable domain reads DTGVSQNPRHKITKRGQNVTFRCDPISEHNRLYWYRQTLGQGPEFLTYFQNEAQLEKSRLLSDRFSAERPKGSFSTLEIQRTEQGDSAMYLCASRSPGQGSSTDTQYFGPGTRLTVL.

This sequence joins TRBV7-9 and TRBJ2-2, with D hard to call. The germline V and J ends were trimmed by 5 bases and 8 bases, with 12 bases remaining between them. The germline gives CDR1 SEHNR, CDR2 FQNEAQ (reference sequence). The CDR3 extends over 13 amino acids. The CDR3 DNA is TGTGCCAGCAGCCCCGAGAGGCTAGGGGAGCTGTTTTTT. It yields the protein CASSPERLGELFF.